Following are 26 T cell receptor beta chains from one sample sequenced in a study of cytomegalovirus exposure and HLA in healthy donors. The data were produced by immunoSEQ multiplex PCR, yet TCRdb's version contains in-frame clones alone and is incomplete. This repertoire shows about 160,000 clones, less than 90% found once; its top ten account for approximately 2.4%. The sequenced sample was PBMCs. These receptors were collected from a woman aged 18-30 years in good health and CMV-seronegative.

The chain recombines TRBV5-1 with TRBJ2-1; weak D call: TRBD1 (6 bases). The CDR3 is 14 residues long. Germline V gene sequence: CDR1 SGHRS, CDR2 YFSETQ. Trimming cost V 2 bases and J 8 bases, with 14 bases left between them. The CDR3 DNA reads TGCGCCAGCAGCTTCGAACAGGGAACGGATGAGCAGTTCTTC. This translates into CASSFEQGTDEQFF.

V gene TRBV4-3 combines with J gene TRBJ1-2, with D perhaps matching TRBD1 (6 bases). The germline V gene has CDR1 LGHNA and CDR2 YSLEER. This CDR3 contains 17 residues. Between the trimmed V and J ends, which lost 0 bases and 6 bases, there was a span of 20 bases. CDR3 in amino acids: CASSQESAGGPPDGYTF. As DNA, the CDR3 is TGCGCCAGCAGCCAAGAATCCGCTGGGGGCCCGCCTGATGGCTACACCTTC.

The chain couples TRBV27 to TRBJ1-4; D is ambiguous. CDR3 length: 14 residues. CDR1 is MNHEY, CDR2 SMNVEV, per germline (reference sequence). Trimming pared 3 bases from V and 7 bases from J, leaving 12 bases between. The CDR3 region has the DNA TGTGCCAGCAGTTTCACGGGGTTTCGTGAAAAACTGTTTTTT. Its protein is CASSFTGFREKLFF. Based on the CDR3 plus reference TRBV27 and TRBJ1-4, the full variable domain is EAQVTQNPRYLITVTGKKLTVTCSQNMNHEYMSWYRQDPGLGLRQIYYSMNVEVTDKGDVPEGYKVSRKEKRNFPLILESPSPNQTSLYFCASSFTGFREKLFFGSGTQLSVL.

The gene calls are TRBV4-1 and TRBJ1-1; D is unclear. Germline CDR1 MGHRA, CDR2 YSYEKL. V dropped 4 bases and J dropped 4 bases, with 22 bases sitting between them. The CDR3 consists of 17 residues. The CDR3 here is CASSPERAGSLGTEAFF. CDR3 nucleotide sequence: TGCGCCAGCAGCCCCGAGAGAGCCGGGTCCCTGGGCACTGAAGCTTTCTTT.

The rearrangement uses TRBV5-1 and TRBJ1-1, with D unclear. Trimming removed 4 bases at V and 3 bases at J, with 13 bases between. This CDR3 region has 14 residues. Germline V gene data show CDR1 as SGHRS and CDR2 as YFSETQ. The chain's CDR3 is CASSNGGEDTEAFF. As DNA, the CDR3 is TGCGCCAGCAGCAATGGTGGTGAGGACACTGAAGCTTTCTTT. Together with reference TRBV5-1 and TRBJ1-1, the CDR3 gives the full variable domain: KAGVTQTPRYLIKTRGQQVTLSCSPISGHRSVSWYQQTPGQGLQFLFEYFSETQRNKGNFPGRFSGRQFSNSRSEMNVSTLELGDSALYLCASSNGGEDTEAFFGQGTRLTVV.

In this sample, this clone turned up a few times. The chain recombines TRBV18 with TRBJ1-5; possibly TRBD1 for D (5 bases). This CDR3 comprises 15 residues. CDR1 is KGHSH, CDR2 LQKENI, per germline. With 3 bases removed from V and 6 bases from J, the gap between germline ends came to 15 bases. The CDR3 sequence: CASSPLEGGAQPQHF. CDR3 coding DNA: TGTGCCAGCTCACCCCTTGAAGGAGGGGCTCAGCCCCAGCATTTT.

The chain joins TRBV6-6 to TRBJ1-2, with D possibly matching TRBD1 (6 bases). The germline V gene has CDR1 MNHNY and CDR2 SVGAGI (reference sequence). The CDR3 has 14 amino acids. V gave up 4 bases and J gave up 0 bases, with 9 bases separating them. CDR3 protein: CASSSGTSNYGYTF. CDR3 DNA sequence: TGTGCCAGCAGTTCGGGGACATCTAACTATGGCTACACCTTC.

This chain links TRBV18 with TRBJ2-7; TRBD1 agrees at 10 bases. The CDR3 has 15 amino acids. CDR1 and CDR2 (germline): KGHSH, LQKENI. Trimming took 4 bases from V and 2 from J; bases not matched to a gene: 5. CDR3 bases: TGTGCCAGCTCACAGGGACAGGGGAGCACCTACGAGCAGTACTTC. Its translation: CASSQGQGSTYEQYF.

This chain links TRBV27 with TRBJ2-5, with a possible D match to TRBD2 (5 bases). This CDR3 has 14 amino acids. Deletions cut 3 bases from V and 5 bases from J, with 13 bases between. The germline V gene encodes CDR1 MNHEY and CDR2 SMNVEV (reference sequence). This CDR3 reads CASSFTGNRETQYF. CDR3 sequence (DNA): TGTGCCAGCAGTTTTACGGGGAACCGGGAGACCCAGTACTTC.

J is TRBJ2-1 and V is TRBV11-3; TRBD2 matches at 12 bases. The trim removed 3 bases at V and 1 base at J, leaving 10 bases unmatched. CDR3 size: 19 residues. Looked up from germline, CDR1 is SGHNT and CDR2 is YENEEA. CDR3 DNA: TGTGCCAGCAGCTTGGATGGGACTAGCGGGTTCTTTTCCTACAATGAGCAGTTCTTC. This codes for CASSLDGTSGFFSYNEQFF.

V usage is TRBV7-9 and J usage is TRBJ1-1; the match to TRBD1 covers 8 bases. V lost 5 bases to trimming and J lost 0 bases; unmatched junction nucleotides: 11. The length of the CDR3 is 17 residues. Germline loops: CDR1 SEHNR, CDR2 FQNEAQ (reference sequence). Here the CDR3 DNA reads TGTGCCAGCAGCGAGAGGACAGGGAGATCCCTGAACACTGAAGCTTTCTTT. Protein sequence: CASSERTGRSLNTEAFF.

CDR3 nucleotides: TGTGCCAGTAGTATAGAGGGCCCCTACGAGCAGTACTTC. Residues: CASSIEGPYEQYF. V and J are TRBV19 and TRBJ2-7; D call uncertain. This CDR3 region has 13 residues. CDR1 and CDR2 from the germline V gene are LNHDA and SQIVND (reference sequence). V lost 0 bases to trimming and J lost 2 bases, with 5 bases between them.

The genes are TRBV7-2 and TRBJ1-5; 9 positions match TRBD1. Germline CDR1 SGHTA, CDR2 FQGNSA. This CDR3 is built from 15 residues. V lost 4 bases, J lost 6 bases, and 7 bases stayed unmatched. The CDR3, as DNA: TGTGCCAGCAGCTCCACACCGGGACAGGGTCAGCCCCAGCATTTT. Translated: CASSSTPGQGQPQHF.

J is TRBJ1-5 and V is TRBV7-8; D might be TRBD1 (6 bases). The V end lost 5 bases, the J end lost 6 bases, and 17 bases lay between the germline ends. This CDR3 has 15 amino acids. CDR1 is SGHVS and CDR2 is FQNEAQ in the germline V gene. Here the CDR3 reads CASSRNRAQGQPQHF. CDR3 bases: TGTGCCAGCAGCCGAAACAGGGCCCAAGGTCAGCCCCAGCATTTT. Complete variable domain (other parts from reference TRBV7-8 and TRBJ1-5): GAGVSQSPRYKVAKRGQDVALRCDPISGHVSLFWYQQALGQGPEFLTYFQNEAQLDKSGLPSDRFFAERPEGSVSTLKIQRTQQEDSAVYLCASSRNRAQGQPQHFGDGTRLSIL.

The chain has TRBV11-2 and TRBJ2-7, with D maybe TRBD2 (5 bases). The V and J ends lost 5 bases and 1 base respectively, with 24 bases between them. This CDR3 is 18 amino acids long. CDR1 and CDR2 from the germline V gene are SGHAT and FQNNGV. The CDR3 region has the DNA TGTGCCAGCAGCCCCAACTTTGGAAGGCGAGGGTCGTCCTACGAGCAGTACTTC. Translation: CASSPNFGRRGSSYEQYF.

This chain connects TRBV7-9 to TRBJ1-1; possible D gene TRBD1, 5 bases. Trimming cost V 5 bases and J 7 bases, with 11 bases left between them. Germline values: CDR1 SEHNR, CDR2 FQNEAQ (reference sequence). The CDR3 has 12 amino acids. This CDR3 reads CASSRGGSEAFF. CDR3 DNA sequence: TGTGCCAGCAGCAGGGGAGGGAGTGAAGCTTTCTTT.

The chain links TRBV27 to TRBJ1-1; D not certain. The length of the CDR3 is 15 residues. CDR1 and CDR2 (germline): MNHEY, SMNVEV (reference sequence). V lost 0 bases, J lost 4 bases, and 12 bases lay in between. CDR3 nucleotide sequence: TGTGCCAGCAGTTTATCGGCGGAGGTACGCACTGAAGCTTTCTTT. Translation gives CASSLSAEVRTEAFF.

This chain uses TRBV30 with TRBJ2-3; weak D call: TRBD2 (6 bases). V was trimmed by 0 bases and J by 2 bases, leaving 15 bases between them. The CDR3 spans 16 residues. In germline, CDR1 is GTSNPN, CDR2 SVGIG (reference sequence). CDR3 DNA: TGTGCCTGGAGTGTAAGCATGGGGGGTTCCACAGATACGCAGTATTTT. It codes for CAWSVSMGGSTDTQYF.

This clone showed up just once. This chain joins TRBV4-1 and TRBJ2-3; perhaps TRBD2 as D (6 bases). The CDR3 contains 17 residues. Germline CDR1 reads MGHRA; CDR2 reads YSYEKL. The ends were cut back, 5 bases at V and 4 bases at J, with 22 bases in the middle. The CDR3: CASSSQASGSISDTQYF. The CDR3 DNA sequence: TGCGCCAGCAGCTCCCAGGCATCCGGGAGTATCTCAGATACGCAGTATTTT.

This CDR3 reads CSANRGTSYEQYF. CDR3 DNA sequence: TGCAGCGCCAACCGGGGGACTTCCTACGAGCAGTACTTC. V gene TRBV29-1 combines with J gene TRBJ2-7, with D perhaps matching TRBD2 (6 bases). The CDR3 is made up of 13 amino acids. Per germline, CDR1 SQVTM and CDR2 ANQGSEA. With 7 bases removed from V and 1 base from J, the gap between germline ends came to 14 bases.

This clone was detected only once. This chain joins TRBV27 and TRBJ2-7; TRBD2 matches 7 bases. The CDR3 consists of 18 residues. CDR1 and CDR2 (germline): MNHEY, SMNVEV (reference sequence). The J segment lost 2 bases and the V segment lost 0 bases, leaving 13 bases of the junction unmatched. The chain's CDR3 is CASSLSFLGAGRTYEQYF. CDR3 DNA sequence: TGTGCCAGCAGTTTATCGTTTCTAGGGGCCGGGAGGACCTACGAGCAGTACTTC.

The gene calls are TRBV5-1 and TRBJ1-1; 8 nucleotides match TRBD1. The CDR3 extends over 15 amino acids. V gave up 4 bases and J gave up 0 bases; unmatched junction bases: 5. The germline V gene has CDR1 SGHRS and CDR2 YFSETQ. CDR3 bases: TGCGCCAGCAGCACGTGGACAGGGATGAACACTGAAGCTTTCTTT. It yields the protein CASSTWTGMNTEAFF. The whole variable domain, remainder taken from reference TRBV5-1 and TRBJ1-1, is KAGVTQTPRYLIKTRGQQVTLSCSPISGHRSVSWYQQTPGQGLQFLFEYFSETQRNKGNFPGRFSGRQFSNSRSEMNVSTLELGDSALYLCASSTWTGMNTEAFFGQGTRLTVV.

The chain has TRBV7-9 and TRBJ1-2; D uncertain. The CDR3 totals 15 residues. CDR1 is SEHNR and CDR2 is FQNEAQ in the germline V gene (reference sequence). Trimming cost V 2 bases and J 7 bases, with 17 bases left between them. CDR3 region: CASSLYPRSVRGYTF. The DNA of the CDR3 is TGTGCCAGCAGCTTATACCCCCGGTCGGTCCGTGGCTACACCTTC.

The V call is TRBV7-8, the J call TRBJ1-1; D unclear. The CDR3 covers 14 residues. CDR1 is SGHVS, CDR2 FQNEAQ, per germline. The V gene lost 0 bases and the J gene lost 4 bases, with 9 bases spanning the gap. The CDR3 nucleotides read TGTGCCAGCAGCTTAGCTACAGCCCCCACTGAAGCTTTCTTT. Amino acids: CASSLATAPTEAFF.

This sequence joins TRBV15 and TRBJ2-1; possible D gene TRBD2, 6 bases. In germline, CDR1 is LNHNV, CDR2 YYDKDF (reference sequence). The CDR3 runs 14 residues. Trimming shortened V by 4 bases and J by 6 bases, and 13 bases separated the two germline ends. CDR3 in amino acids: CATSMAGIRNEQFF. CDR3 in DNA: TGTGCCACCAGCATGGCGGGAATCCGCAATGAGCAGTTCTTC.

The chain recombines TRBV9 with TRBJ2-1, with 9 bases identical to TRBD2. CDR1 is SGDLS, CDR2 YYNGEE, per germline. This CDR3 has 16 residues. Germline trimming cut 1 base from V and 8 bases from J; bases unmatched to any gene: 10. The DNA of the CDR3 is TGTGCCAGCAGCGTATCCGGCGGGAGGGCCTGGGATGAGCAGTTCTTC. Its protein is CASSVSGGRAWDEQFF.